This T cell receptor (beta chain) is drawn from a study of T cell repertoires in cytomegalovirus infection. MiXCR, run by TCRdb on the reads, gives a single entry per CDR3 protein. The data show under 200,000 distinct CDR3 sequences, roughly 9.8% seen once. Trimming took 5 bases from V and 7 from J, leaving 14 bases between them. The CDR3 runs 14 residues. Germline-derived CDR1 and CDR2 are SEHNR and FQNEAQ (reference sequence). The clonotype originates from a human donor in good health (CMV status not recorded). Some clones in this sample may be carry-over from other donors' samples. The material sequenced was PBMCs. The rearrangement links TRBV7-9 to TRBJ1-4, with a tentative D call TRBD1 (5 bases). The CDR3 coding sequence is TGTGCCAGCAGCCCCCTGGGGAGGGGTGAAAAACTGTTTTTT. This encodes CASSPLGRGEKLFF.